The subject of this entry is one TCR beta chain. Its antigen is still unknown. This specimen belongs to a study of cytomegalovirus exposure and HLA in healthy donors. The germline V gene has CDR1 SGHVS and CDR2 FQNEAQ. V trimming: 6 bases; J trimming: 3 bases; junction bases outside the gene matches: 6. CDR3 length: 15 residues. TCRdb's table, derived via immunoSEQ multiplex PCR, lists solely in-frame clones and lacks some. Of approximately 160,000 clones listed, about 90% are singletons. Study-level points and caveats: The authors enumerated 150 to 200 TCR beta chains as linked to cytomegalovirus.

This receptor was identified in a man aged 18 to 29 in good health and CMV-seropositive. The chain carries TRBV7-8 and TRBJ2-3; TRBD1 matches at 10 bases. The specimen sequenced was PBMCs. Here the CDR3 reads CASRYRTGGTDTQYF. The CDR3 coding sequence is TGTGCCAGCAGATATAGGACAGGGGGAACAGATACGCAGTATTTT.